This T cell receptor (beta chain) was identified in a study of blood T cell repertoires in COVID-19. Turning to the study itself: From T cells, B-cell-depleted T cells, or PBMCs came the material, which was cDNA or gDNA.

How the authors handled the data: Reference gene primer amplification gave nucleated cell count estimates. TCRdb keeps only in-frame clones here, not all; method: immunoSEQ multiplex PCR. V and J calls and clone size are given by that table; D and trimming were obtained from the DNA. The sample lists around 150,000 clones; approximately 80% were seen once. Enrolled during active infection, Seattle patients were then followed longitudinally. This clone was picked up a small number of times. Germline CDR1 and CDR2: SNHLY and FYNNEI. V was clipped by 4 bases and J by 4 bases; unmatched bases: 6. CDR3 length: 14 residues.

This clonotype was sampled from a woman in her thirties or forties with COVID-19, enrolled during active disease. Sequencing used peripheral blood. The V and J genes are TRBV2 and TRBJ1-2, with 7 bases aligning to TRBD1. The CDR3 loop reads CASSGQGMGYGYTF. The CDR3 nucleotides are TGTGCCAGCAGTGGACAGGGCATGGGCTATGGCTACACCTTC.